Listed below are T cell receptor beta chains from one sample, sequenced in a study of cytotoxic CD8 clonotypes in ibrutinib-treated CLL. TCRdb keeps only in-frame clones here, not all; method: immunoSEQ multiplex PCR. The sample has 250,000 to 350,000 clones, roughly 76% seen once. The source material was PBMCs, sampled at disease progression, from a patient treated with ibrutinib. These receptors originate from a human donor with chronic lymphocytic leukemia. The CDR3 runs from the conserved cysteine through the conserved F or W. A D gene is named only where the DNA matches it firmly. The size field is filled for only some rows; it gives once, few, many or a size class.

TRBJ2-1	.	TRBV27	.	CASSPASGGTFHPYTNEQFF	TGTGCCAGCAGTCCGGCGTCAGGCGGGACTTTCCACCCTTACACCAATGAGCAGTTCTTC
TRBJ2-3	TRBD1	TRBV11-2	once	CASSPQTGYGDTQYF	TGTGCCAGCAGCCCCCAGACAGGGTATGGGGATACGCAGTATTTT
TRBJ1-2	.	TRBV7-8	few	CASSLNVDYGYTF	TGTGCCAGCAGCTTAAATGTTGACTATGGCTACACCTTC
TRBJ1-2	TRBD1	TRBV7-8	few	CASSHRTGGGYTF	TGTGCCAGCAGCCATAGGACAGGGGGAGGCTACACCTTC
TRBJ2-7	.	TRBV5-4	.	CASSPWTDAYEQYF	TGCGCCAGCAGCCCCTGGACGGACGCCTACGAGCAGTACTTC
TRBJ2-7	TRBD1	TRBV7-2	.	CASSEDRDGDEQYF	TGTGCCAGCAGCGAAGACAGGGATGGCGACGAGCAGTACTTC
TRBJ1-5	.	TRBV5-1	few	CASSLGGSEYQPQHF	TGCGCCAGCAGCTTGGGAGGTTCAGAATATCAGCCCCAGCATTTT
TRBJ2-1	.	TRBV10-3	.	CAITPRPTLSYNEQFF	TGTGCCATCACCCCCCGTCCTACCCTCTCCTACAATGAGCAGTTCTTC
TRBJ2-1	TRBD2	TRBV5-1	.	CASGAGTSGFDQFF	TGCGCCAGCGGGGCCGGGACTAGCGGGTTCGACCAGTTCTTC
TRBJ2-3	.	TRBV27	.	CASSWRRTQYF	TGTGCCAGCAGTTGGCGGAGAACGCAGTATTTT
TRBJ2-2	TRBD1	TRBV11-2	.	CASSLGTGGELFF	TGTGCCAGCAGCTTAGGGACAGGCGGGGAGCTGTTTTTT
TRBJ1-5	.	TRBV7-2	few	CASSPRGGRQPQHF	TGTGCCAGCAGCCCGAGGGGGGGCAGGCAGCCCCAGCATTTT
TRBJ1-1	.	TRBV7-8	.	CASSLAERGEAFF	TGTGCCAGCAGCTTAGCCGAGCGCGGGGAAGCTTTCTTT
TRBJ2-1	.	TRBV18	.	CASSPPGTAYNEQFF	TGTGCCAGCTCACCACCGGGGACGGCCTACAATGAGCAGTTCTTC
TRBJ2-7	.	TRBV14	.	CASSPTGFFGDEQYF	TGTGCCAGCAGCCCTACAGGGTTCTTTGGGGACGAGCAGTACTTC
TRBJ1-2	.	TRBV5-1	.	CASSFSSNYGYTF	TGCGCCAGCAGCTTTTCTTCTAACTATGGCTACACCTTC
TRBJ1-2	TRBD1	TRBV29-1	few	CSALDRGHSYGYTF	TGCAGCGCCTTGGACAGGGGGCACAGCTATGGCTACACCTTC
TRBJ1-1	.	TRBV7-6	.	CASSFLKNTEAFF	TGTGCCAGCAGCTTCCTCAAGAACACTGAAGCTTTCTTT
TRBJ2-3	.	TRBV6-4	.	CASSVGDSVTDTQYF	TGTGCCAGCAGTGTGGGGGACTCAGTCACAGATACGCAGTATTTT
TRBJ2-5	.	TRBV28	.	CASSYSGQETQYF	TGTGCCAGCAGTTACAGTGGACAAGAGACCCAGTACTTC
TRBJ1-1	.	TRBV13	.	CASSLVGGGGTEAFF	TGTGCCAGCAGCTTAGTCGGCGGGGGGGGCACTGAAGCTTTCTTT
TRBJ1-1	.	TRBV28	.	CASRKHPNTEAFF	TGTGCCAGCAGAAAACACCCGAACACTGAAGCTTTCTTT
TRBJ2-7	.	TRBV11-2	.	CASSLEWGYEQYF	TGTGCCAGCAGCTTAGAATGGGGTTACGAGCAGTACTTC
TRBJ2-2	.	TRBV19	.	CASSIEGGLTGELFF	TGTGCCAGTAGTATCGAGGGGGGCCTCACCGGGGAGCTGTTTTTT
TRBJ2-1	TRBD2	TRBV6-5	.	CASSYASGGNNEQFF	TGTGCCAGCAGTTACGCCAGCGGGGGAAACAATGAGCAGTTCTTC
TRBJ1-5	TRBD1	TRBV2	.	CASRTRQGNQPQHF	TGTGCCAGCAGGACGAGACAGGGAAATCAGCCCCAGCATTTT
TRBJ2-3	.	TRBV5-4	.	CASSWNTDTQYF	TGTGCCAGCAGCTGGAACACAGATACGCAGTATTTT
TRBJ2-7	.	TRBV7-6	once	CASSLGPDYEQYF	TGTGCCAGCAGCTTAGGTCCGGACTACGAGCAGTACTTC
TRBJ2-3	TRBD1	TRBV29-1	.	CSERTGVTQYF	TGCAGCGAACGGACAGGGGTTACGCAGTATTTT
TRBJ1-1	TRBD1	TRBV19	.	CASTTGQGASEAFF	TGTGCCAGTACCACGGGACAGGGGGCCTCTGAAGCTTTCTTT
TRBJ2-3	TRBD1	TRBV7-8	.	CASSLRTGLSTDTQYF	TGTGCCAGCAGCCTCCGGACAGGGCTCTCCACAGATACGCAGTATTTT
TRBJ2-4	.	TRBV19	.	CASSPRRKNIQYF	TGTGCCAGTAGTCCCCGTCGCAAAAACATTCAGTACTTC
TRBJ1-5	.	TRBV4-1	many	CASSQDTYGQPQHF	TGCGCCAGCAGCCAAGACACCTATGGGCAGCCCCAGCATTTT
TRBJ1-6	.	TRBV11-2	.	CASSLRGGGNSPLHF	TGTGCCAGCAGCCTTAGAGGGGGTGGTAATTCACCCCTCCACTTT
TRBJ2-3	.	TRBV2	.	CASSEGSTDTQYF	TGTGCCAGCAGTGAGGGATCCACAGATACGCAGTATTTT
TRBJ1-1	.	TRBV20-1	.	CSAKDYTEAFF	TGCAGTGCTAAAGATTACACTGAAGCTTTCTTT
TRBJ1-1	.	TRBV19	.	CASSPRANTEAFF	TGTGCCAGTAGTCCGCGGGCAAACACTGAAGCTTTCTTT
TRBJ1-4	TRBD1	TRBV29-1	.	CSVLQGTNEKLFF	TGCAGCGTCTTACAGGGGACTAATGAAAAACTGTTTTTT
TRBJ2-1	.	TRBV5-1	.	CASSLDANNEQFF	TGCGCCAGCAGCTTGGATGCCAACAATGAGCAGTTCTTC
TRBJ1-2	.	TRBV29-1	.	CSVLSQGRNYGYTF	TGCAGCGTTTTAAGTCAGGGGAGGAACTATGGCTACACCTTC
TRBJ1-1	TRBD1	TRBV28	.	CASSTGTVGMNTEAFF	TGTGCCAGCAGTACCGGGACAGTTGGGATGAACACTGAAGCTTTCTTT
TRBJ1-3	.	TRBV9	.	CASSARPSGVDTIYF	TGTGCCAGCAGCGCTAGGCCCTCCGGGGTGGACACCATATATTTT
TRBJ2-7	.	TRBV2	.	CASTNLRGYEQYF	TGTGCCAGCACTAACCTGCGGGGCTACGAGCAGTACTTC
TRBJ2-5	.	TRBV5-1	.	CASSLVRSGQETQYF	TGCGCCAGCAGCTTGGTTCGGTCGGGGCAAGAGACCCAGTACTTC
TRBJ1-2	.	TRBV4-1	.	CASSNPGTPRTYGYTF	TGCGCCAGCAGCAACCCCGGGACACCGAGAACTTATGGCTACACCTTC
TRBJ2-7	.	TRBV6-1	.	CASSEQIVYEQYF	TGTGCCAGCAGTGAACAGATCGTCTACGAGCAGTACTTC